The clone carrying this T cell receptor (beta chain) was counted once. Its target is not known. These data come from a study of shared clonotypes between healthy human individuals. Study context: Plates per donor: three CD4 naive, three CD4 memory, two CD8 naive, one CD8 memory. Overall study results and limits: Sharing of clonotypes among donors was expected to vary with sequencing depth.

Pooled CD45RO+ cells and CCR7-negative CD45RA+ TemRA cells made up CD8 memory. Over several immunoSEQ plates, each subset's genomic DNA was distributed in even portions. Using immunoSEQ multiplex PCR, the repertoire was profiled, and TCRdb retains in-frame clones only, with some absent. The sample records about 690,000 clones, about 90% being singletons. CDR3 length: 18 residues. The germline gives CDR1 SGHTA, CDR2 FQGTGA. After removal of 3 bases from V and 4 bases from J, the junction contained 15 bases not matched to a gene. The chain has TRBV7-3 and TRBJ2-1, with TRBD2 matching 7 bases. The source of this sequence is a young man in good health. Some clones in this sample may be carry-over from other donors' samples. The material sequenced was memory CD8+ T cells from PBMCs. Subset given: CD45RO+ cells pooled with CCR7-negative TemRA cells. As DNA, the CDR3 is TGTGCCAGCAGCTTCTCGCTTGGGCTAGCGGAGAAATACAATGAGCAGTTCTTC. It encodes CASSFSLGLAEKYNEQFF.